This is a list of T cell receptor beta chains from one sample in a study. MiXCR was run by TCRdb on the 5' RACE reads, yielding one entry per CDR3 protein. The table has 40,000 to 65,000 distinct CDR3 sequences, around 25% seen once. The specimen was tumor-infiltrating naive CD4+ T cells sorted from the breast tumor. Receptors originate from a female donor with breast cancer. The CDR3 runs from the conserved cysteine through the conserved F or W. Fields, in order: V gene, clone size, J gene, D gene, CDR3 protein. The D gene is left open where the match is weak. The size entry is marked missing in some rows and otherwise reads once, few, many or a size class.

TRBV24-1	NA	TRBJ2-5	NA	CATSDLSEGTQYF
TRBV6-7	few	TRBJ1-1	NA	CAVVPNTEAFF
TRBV5-1	once	TRBJ2-5	NA	CASSPREGGQAETQYF
TRBV7-9	few	TRBJ2-7	NA	CASSSDYEQYF
TRBV6-1	few	TRBJ1-1	TRBD1	CASRRDRGDTEAFF
TRBV27	NA	TRBJ2-6	TRBD1	CASRYGQGSGANVLTF
TRBV5-1	many	TRBJ1-2	NA	CASSLDRGEDGYTF
TRBV6-1	NA	TRBJ1-5	NA	CVSSSIGSNQPQHF
TRBV6-5	NA	TRBJ2-3	TRBD2	CASSYSRVAGGASTDTQYF
TRBV20-1	many	TRBJ1-2	NA	CSAYSGLGHF
TRBV29-1	few	TRBJ1-2	TRBD1	CSVGTGVYSGYTF
TRBV6-1	many	TRBJ1-3	NA	CASRTRSGNTIYF
TRBV7-2	NA	TRBJ2-3	NA	CASSLRGSSTDTQYF
TRBV4-1	few	TRBJ2-7	NA	CASSQFGRRYEQYF
TRBV6-5	few	TRBJ1-4	NA	CASMDWANEKLFF
TRBV28	NA	TRBJ1-2	NA	CASSERGLYYGYTF
TRBV6-6	NA	TRBJ1-2	NA	CAIADNYGYTF
TRBV20-1	NA	TRBJ1-3	NA	CSARPATSNSGNTIYF
TRBV7-9	few	TRBJ1-2	NA	CASSPPDGVSGYTF
TRBV30	NA	TRBJ2-6	NA	CAWSGRVWSGANVLTF
TRBV11-2	few	TRBJ2-5	NA	CASSGGTQYF
TRBV20-1	few	TRBJ2-3	TRBD1	CSASGGQGTDTQYF
TRBV12-3/TRBV12-4	NA	TRBJ1-5	NA	CASSLGSYSNQPQHF
TRBV6-5	NA	TRBJ2-7	NA	CASSEYPRGACEQYF
TRBV12-3/TRBV12-4	NA	TRBJ1-1	NA	CASSFGRRITEAFF
TRBV7-9	NA	TRBJ2-3	NA	CARYGGTDTQYF
TRBV20-1	many	TRBJ2-7	TRBD1	CSLDRIGEQYF
TRBV25-1	NA	TRBJ2-7	NA	CASSETSFEQYF
TRBV7-9	NA	TRBJ2-3	NA	CVSSLAYGARTDTQYF
TRBV7-9	few	TRBJ1-2	NA	CASSLGPRSLGYTF
TRBV19	few	TRBJ2-4	TRBD1	CASRRQGAKNIQYF
TRBV7-9	few	TRBJ1-1	TRBD1	CASSDWRGTGTEAFF
TRBV7-9	few	TRBJ1-1	NA	CASLRQAPWNTEAFF
TRBV7-9	NA	TRBJ2-1	NA	CASSLASLTGNEQFF
TRBV5-1	few	TRBJ2-6	NA	CASSLAGAGANVLTF
TRBV12-3/TRBV12-4	few	TRBJ2-2	TRBD1	CASSRTGVGGELFF
TRBV3-1	few	TRBJ1-3	NA	CASRGETPGNTIYF
TRBV3-1	NA	TRBJ1-1	TRBD1	CASSPRGATEAFF
TRBV2	NA	TRBJ2-2	NA	CASSEALLALITGELFF
TRBV27	NA	TRBJ1-2	NA	CASSAQPRIGYTF
TRBV7-9	NA	TRBJ1-3	NA	CASSLGENTIYF
TRBV7-2	NA	TRBJ2-3	NA	CASTRTGGGRAGGPRDTQYF
TRBV4-1	NA	TRBJ1-1	TRBD1	CASSQEPGQGSTEAFF
TRBV30	NA	TRBJ1-4	TRBD1	CAWSRDRGAEKLFF
TRBV20-1	many	TRBJ1-5	NA	CSAPTEHNQPQHF
TRBV6-6	NA	TRBJ1-5	NA	CASVVNSNQPQHF
TRBV7-8	NA	TRBJ2-5	TRBD2	CASSASREEAQYF
TRBV5-1	NA	TRBJ1-1	NA	CASSWGDVTEAFF
TRBV7-2	few	TRBJ2-6	TRBD1	CASSSHRGTGANVLTF